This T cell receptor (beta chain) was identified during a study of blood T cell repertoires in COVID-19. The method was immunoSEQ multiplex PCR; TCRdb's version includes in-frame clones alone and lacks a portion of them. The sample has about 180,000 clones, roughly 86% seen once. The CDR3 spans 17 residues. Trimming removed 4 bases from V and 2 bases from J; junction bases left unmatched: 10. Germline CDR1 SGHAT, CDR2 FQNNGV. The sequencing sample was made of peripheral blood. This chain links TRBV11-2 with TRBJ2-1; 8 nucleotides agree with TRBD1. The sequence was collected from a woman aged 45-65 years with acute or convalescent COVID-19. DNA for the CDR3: TGTGCCAGCAGCTCTCAATTCTGGACAGGGCCCTACAATGAGCAGTTCTTC. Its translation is CASSSQFWTGPYNEQFF.